This T cell receptor (beta chain) was recorded in a study of T cell responses to AZD1222 COVID-19 vaccine. Study-level points and caveats: Sampling that yielded the repertoires occurred only after the peak T cell response. The donor cohort was predominantly white British with a female majority, and clonal diversity may have been underestimated.

Second doses were pooled across both intervals (about 4 or about 12 weeks). Profiled with immunoSEQ multiplex PCR; TCRdb holds only in-frame clones, not every one. Of about 91,000 clones detected, about 94% appear once; the ten largest clones hold approximately 3.1%. Trimming removed 6 bases from V and 4 bases from J, with 10 bases in between. CDR3 length: 13 amino acids. Germline CDR1 and CDR2: MDHEN and SYDVKM. Worth noting for this clone: Its antigen is not identified.

The TCR originated in an adult who received the AZD1222 COVID-19 vaccine. Sequenced material: peripheral blood, taken 28 days after the second AZD1222 dose. This chain joins TRBV28 and TRBJ1-5; D gene unclear. Here the CDR3 reads CASSTDLNQPQHF. The CDR3 coding sequence is TGTGCCAGCAGCACCGACTTAAATCAGCCCCAGCATTTT.